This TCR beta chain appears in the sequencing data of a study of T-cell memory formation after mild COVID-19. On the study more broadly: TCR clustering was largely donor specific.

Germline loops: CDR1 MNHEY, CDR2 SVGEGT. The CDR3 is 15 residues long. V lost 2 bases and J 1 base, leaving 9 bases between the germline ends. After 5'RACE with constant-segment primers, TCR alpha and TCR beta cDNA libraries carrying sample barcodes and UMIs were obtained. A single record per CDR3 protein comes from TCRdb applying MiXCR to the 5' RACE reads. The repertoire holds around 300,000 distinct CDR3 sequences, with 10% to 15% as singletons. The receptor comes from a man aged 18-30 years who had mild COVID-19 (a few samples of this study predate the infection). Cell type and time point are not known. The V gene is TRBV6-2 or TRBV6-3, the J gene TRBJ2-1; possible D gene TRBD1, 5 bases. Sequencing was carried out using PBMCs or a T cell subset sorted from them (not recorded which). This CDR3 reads CASSYPDSSYNEQFF. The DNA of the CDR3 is TGTGCCAGCAGTTACCCCGACAGTTCCTACAATGAGCAGTTCTTC.